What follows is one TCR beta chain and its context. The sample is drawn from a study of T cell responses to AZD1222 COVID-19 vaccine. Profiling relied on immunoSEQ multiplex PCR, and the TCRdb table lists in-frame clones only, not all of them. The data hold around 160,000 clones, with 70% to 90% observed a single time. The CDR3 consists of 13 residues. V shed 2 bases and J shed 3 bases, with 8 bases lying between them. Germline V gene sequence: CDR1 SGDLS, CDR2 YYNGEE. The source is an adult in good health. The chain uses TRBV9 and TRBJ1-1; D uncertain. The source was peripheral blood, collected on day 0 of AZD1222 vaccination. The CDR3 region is CASSVGPHTEAFF. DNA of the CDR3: TGTGCCAGCAGCGTTGGGCCCCACACTGAAGCTTTCTTT.